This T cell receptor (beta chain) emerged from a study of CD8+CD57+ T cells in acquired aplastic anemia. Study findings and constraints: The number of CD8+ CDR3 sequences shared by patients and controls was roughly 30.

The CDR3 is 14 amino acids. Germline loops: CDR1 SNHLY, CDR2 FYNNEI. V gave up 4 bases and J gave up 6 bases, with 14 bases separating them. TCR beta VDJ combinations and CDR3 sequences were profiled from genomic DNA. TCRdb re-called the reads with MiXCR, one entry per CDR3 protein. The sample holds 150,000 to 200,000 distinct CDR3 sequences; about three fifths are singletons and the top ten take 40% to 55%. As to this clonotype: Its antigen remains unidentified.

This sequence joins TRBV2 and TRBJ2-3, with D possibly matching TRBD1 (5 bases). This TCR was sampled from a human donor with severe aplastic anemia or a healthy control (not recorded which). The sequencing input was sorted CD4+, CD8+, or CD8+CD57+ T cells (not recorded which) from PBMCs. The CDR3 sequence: CASSGWTKGDTQYF. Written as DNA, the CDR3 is TGTGCCAGCAGTGGATGGACAAAGGGCGATACGCAGTATTTT. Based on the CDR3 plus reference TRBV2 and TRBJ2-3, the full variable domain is EPEVTQTPSHQVTQMGQEVILRCVPISNHLYFYWYRQILGQKVEFLVSFYNNEISEKSEIFDDQFSVERPDGSNFTLKIRSTKLEDSAMYFCASSGWTKGDTQYFGPGTRLTVL.